These 28 T cell receptor beta chains were sequenced from one sample in a study of blood T cell repertoires in COVID-19. The assay was immunoSEQ multiplex PCR, and TCRdb's table has in-frame clones only and misses some. The repertoire holds 150,000 to 200,000 clones, roughly 80% seen once, with about 5.7% in the top ten. The sequencing sample was made of PBMCs or T cells enriched from blood (not recorded which). Receptor source: a woman between 35 and 50 years old with acute COVID-19.

The chain's CDR3 is CASSRGGVEDEQFF. The CDR3 DNA is TGTGCCAGCAGCCGAGGAGGAGTAGAGGATGAGCAGTTCTTC. The chain employs TRBV4-2 and TRBJ2-1, with a tentative D call TRBD2 (5 bases). The CDR3 sequence is 14 residues long. Germline V gene sequence: CDR1 LGHNA, CDR2 YNFKEQ. The V gene lost 4 bases and the J gene lost 8 bases, with 15 bases spanning the gap.

This clone was seen a handful of times. The CDR3 loop is CATSRIRDRNIQYF. CDR3 DNA: TGTGCCACCAGCAGAATCCGGGACAGAAACATTCAGTACTTC. The chain is built from TRBV15 and TRBJ2-4; 7 bases are shared with TRBD1. The CDR3 length is 14 residues. V was clipped by 2 bases and J by 6 bases; unmatched bases: 4. CDR1 and CDR2 (germline): LNHNV, YYDKDF (reference sequence).

The chain links TRBV2 to TRBJ2-5; 7 positions agree with TRBD2. V lost 1 base to trimming and J lost 5 bases; unmatched junction nucleotides: 4. The CDR3 sequence is 14 residues long. Germline V gene lookup returns CDR1 SNHLY and CDR2 FYNNEI. The CDR3 protein is CASSEGWEGETQYF. The CDR3 region has the DNA TGTGCCAGCAGTGAAGGGTGGGAGGGTGAGACCCAGTACTTC. Full variable domain (missing parts from reference TRBV2 and TRBJ2-5): EPEVTQTPSHQVTQMGQEVILRCVPISNHLYFYWYRQILGQKVEFLVSFYNNEISEKSEIFDDQFSVERPDGSNFTLKIRSTKLEDSAMYFCASSEGWEGETQYFGPGTRLLVL.

This clone was recorded many times. The rearrangement links TRBV18 to TRBJ1-2; perhaps TRBD1 as D (5 bases). The CDR3 length is 14 residues. Germline CDR1 is KGHSH and CDR2 is LQKENI. V was trimmed by 3 bases and J by 1 base, leaving 9 bases between them. Here the CDR3 DNA reads TGTGCCAGCTCACCGGCGGGACTTAACTATGGCTACACCTTC. Protein sequence: CASSPAGLNYGYTF.

The V gene is TRBV29-1, the J gene TRBJ1-2; unclear D gene. This CDR3 has 15 amino acids. V lost 0 bases to trimming and J lost 8 bases, with 19 bases between them. Germline lookup yields CDR1 SQVTM and CDR2 ANQGSEA. As DNA, the CDR3 is TGCAGCGTTGAAGAGGGAGAGTACCTGCCGTCGGGCTACACCTTC. It yields the protein CSVEEGEYLPSGYTF.

In its sample, this clone was seen once. This chain links TRBV19 with TRBJ2-2; TRBD2 matches at 11 bases. J was trimmed by 3 bases and V by 6 bases; bases with no gene match: 0. The CDR3 extends over 14 amino acids. Germline assignment: CDR1 LNHDA and CDR2 SQIVND (reference sequence). CDR3 sequence: CASRGLADTGELFF. DNA of the CDR3: TGTGCCAGTAGGGGACTAGCGGACACCGGGGAGCTGTTTTTT. The full variable domain, rest sourced from reference TRBV19 and TRBJ2-2, is DGGITQSPKYLFRKEGQNVTLSCEQNLNHDAMYWYRQDPGQGLRLIYYSQIVNDFQKGDIAEGYSVSREKKESFPLTVTSAQKNPTAFYLCASRGLADTGELFFGEGSRLTVL.

The CDR3 protein is CASRTGLAGDTQYF. CDR3 coding DNA: TGTGCCAGCAGGACGGGACTAGCGGGAGATACGCAGTATTTT. This chain joins TRBV2 and TRBJ2-3; TRBD2 aligns across 12 bases. Germline lookup yields CDR1 SNHLY and CDR2 FYNNEI. This CDR3 is 14 amino acids long. The trim removed 6 bases at V and 5 bases at J, leaving 3 bases unmatched.

The chain links TRBV10-3 to TRBJ1-5, with D perhaps matching TRBD1 (5 bases). Per the germline V gene, CDR1 is ENHRY and CDR2 is SYGVKD. The CDR3 covers 13 residues. Trimming took off 3 bases at V and 5 bases at J, with 8 bases between the two ends. The CDR3 is CAISDRDYQPQHF. Here the CDR3 DNA reads TGTGCCATCAGTGACAGGGATTATCAGCCCCAGCATTTT.

The V and J genes are TRBV19 and TRBJ2-3, with D hard to call. The germline V gene has CDR1 LNHDA and CDR2 SQIVND (reference sequence). This CDR3 spans 14 amino acids. V lost 4 bases and J 2 bases, leaving 10 bases between the germline ends. DNA for the CDR3: TGTGCCAGTAGTAAAGACTTCTACACAGATACGCAGTATTTT. This sequence encodes CASSKDFYTDTQYF.

V and J are TRBV29-1 and TRBJ1-1; 7 bases line up with TRBD1. The CDR3 is 14 amino acids. The V segment lost 6 bases and the J segment 6 bases; nucleotides outside the gene matches: 13. Germline V gene data show CDR1 as SQVTM and CDR2 as ANQGSEA. The CDR3 DNA sequence: TGCAGCGTGGGGACAAACAGGGGATGGTCTGAAGCTTTCTTT. Its translation is CSVGTNRGWSEAFF.

The CDR3, as DNA: TGTGCCAGCAGTTCCCCGTGGACTAGCGGGATCTACGAGCAGTACTTC. Its translation is CASSSPWTSGIYEQYF. The chain joins TRBV27 to TRBJ2-7; 12 bases map to TRBD2. Germline trimming cut 4 bases from V and 3 bases from J; bases unmatched to any gene: 7. The CDR3 totals 16 residues. The germline V gene has CDR1 MNHEY and CDR2 SMNVEV (reference sequence).

V and J are TRBV5-8 and TRBJ1-2, with D perhaps TRBD1 (6 bases). Germline V gene data show CDR1 as SGHTS and CDR2 as YDEGEE. The CDR3 spans 15 residues. V lost 2 bases and J lost 4, with 15 bases in between. In nucleotides, the CDR3 is TGTGCCAGCAGCTTATATGAGGGGGGGCTCTATGGCTACACCTTC. It codes for CASSLYEGGLYGYTF.

This clone was observed a few times. The chain employs TRBV3-1 (or the pseudogene TRBV3-2) and TRBJ1-4, with TRBD1 matching over 9 bases. J was trimmed by 7 bases and V by 0 bases; bases with no gene match: 12. The CDR3 extends over 18 amino acids. Germline V gives CDR1 LGHDT, CDR2 YNNKEL (reference sequence). CDR3 loop: CASSQERDRVISGEKLFF. The CDR3 nucleotides read TGTGCCAGCAGCCAAGAACGGGACAGGGTAATATCGGGTGAAAAACTGTTTTTT.

J is TRBJ1-1 and V is TRBV3-1 (or the pseudogene TRBV3-2); 9 nucleotides line up with TRBD1. Germline loops: CDR1 LGHDT, CDR2 YNNKEL (reference sequence). The CDR3 runs 12 residues. V gave up 9 bases and J gave up 4 bases; unmatched junction bases: 3. This CDR3 reads CASTDRGTEAFF. CDR3 nucleotides: TGTGCCAGTACGGACAGGGGCACTGAAGCTTTCTTT.

The table lists this clone with a count of one. The chain couples TRBV19 to TRBJ2-1, with D maybe TRBD2 (5 bases). With 6 bases removed from V and 0 bases from J, the gap between germline ends came to 15 bases. Germline loops: CDR1 LNHDA, CDR2 SQIVND (reference sequence). The CDR3 is 16 residues long. The CDR3 DNA sequence: TGTGCCAGTAGGATGCGGAGAGGGCTCTCCTACAATGAGCAGTTCTTC. Amino acid sequence: CASRMRRGLSYNEQFF.

The CDR3 protein is CASRGVPGQGAPGVTGELFF. In nucleotides, the CDR3 is TGTGCCAGCAGGGGGGTGCCGGGACAAGGAGCCCCGGGTGTCACCGGGGAGCTGTTTTTT. The chain combines TRBV11-3 with TRBJ2-2; perhaps TRBD1 as D (6 bases). The V and J ends lost 6 bases and 4 bases respectively, with 30 bases between them. The CDR3 is made up of 20 amino acids. Germline V gene data show CDR1 as SGHNT and CDR2 as YENEEA.

The rearrangement links TRBV6-5 to TRBJ2-3; weak D call: TRBD2 (6 bases). Between the trimmed V and J ends, which lost 2 bases and 1 base, there was a span of 10 bases. The germline V gene has CDR1 MNHEY and CDR2 SVGAGI. The CDR3 loop spans 15 amino acids. The CDR3 loop is CASSYGGVRTDTQYF. In nucleotides, the CDR3 is TGTGCCAGCAGTTACGGCGGGGTACGCACAGATACGCAGTATTTT.

This chain joins TRBV5-1 and TRBJ1-2; 9 bases map to TRBD1. Germline assignment: CDR1 SGHRS and CDR2 YFSETQ. The CDR3 contains 15 residues. V shed 5 bases, J shed 4 bases, and the junction held 9 bases outside the gene matches. DNA for the CDR3: TGCGCCAGCAGTCCCGAGGACAGGGGTATCTATGGCTACACCTTC. Residues: CASSPEDRGIYGYTF. The whole variable domain, remainder taken from reference TRBV5-1 and TRBJ1-2, is KAGVTQTPRYLIKTRGQQVTLSCSPISGHRSVSWYQQTPGQGLQFLFEYFSETQRNKGNFPGRFSGRQFSNSRSEMNVSTLELGDSALYLCASSPEDRGIYGYTFGSGTRLTVV.

This chain uses TRBV5-1 with TRBJ1-1, with D possibly being TRBD1 (5 bases). V lost 1 base to trimming and J lost 1 base, with 8 bases between them. Germline-derived CDR1 and CDR2 are SGHRS and YFSETQ. The CDR3 consists of 14 residues. CDR3 DNA sequence: TGCGCCAGCAGCTTGTCCACAGGGAACACTGAAGCTTTCTTT. Translating it yields CASSLSTGNTEAFF. The full variable domain, in which reference TRBV5-1 and TRBJ1-1 provide the parts outside the CDR3, is KAGVTQTPRYLIKTRGQQVTLSCSPISGHRSVSWYQQTPGQGLQFLFEYFSETQRNKGNFPGRFSGRQFSNSRSEMNVSTLELGDSALYLCASSLSTGNTEAFFGQGTRLTVV.

The chain joins TRBV2 to TRBJ1-3; tentatively, D is TRBD1 (5 bases). The CDR3 runs to 15 residues. The V and J ends lost 4 bases and 2 bases respectively, with 12 bases between them. CDR1 SNHLY and CDR2 FYNNEI come from the germline V gene. The CDR3 region has the DNA TGTGCCAGCAGTGGGGGCCAGAATCCTGGAAACACCATATATTTT. This translates into CASSGGQNPGNTIYF.

V is TRBV7-9 and J is TRBJ1-2; 9 bases line up with TRBD1. Germline CDR1 reads SEHNR; CDR2 reads FQNEAQ (reference sequence). V was pared by 5 bases and J by 3 bases, with 4 bases of the junction left unmatched. This CDR3 is built from 14 residues. CDR3 DNA sequence: TGTGCCAGCAGCGGACGGACAGGGGACTATGGCTACACCTTC. This translates into CASSGRTGDYGYTF.

V is TRBV6-5 and J is TRBJ1-2; the match to TRBD1 covers 7 bases. This CDR3 comprises 14 residues. Germline CDR1 reads MNHEY; CDR2 reads SVGAGI. Trimming removed 5 bases from V and 8 bases from J; junction bases left unmatched: 11. CDR3 amino acids: CASSPIDRVAGYTF. In DNA, the CDR3 is TGTGCCAGCAGTCCGATCGACAGGGTGGCGGGCTACACCTTC.

This clone occurred once. The chain carries TRBV2 and TRBJ2-5; D ambiguous. The CDR3 consists of 11 residues. The germline CDR1 and CDR2 sequences are SNHLY and FYNNEI. Trimming took off 7 bases at V and 1 base at J, with 4 bases between the two ends. The CDR3 loop reads CASTIQETQYF. In DNA form, the CDR3 reads TGTGCCAGCACAATCCAAGAGACCCAGTACTTC.

The V and J genes are TRBV7-4 and TRBJ1-2; no definite D call. V was cut by 5 bases and J by 5 bases, with 9 bases left in between. The CDR3 runs 12 residues. The germline V gene has CDR1 SGHVT and CDR2 SQSDAQ. Here the CDR3 reads CASSRQFYGYTF. CDR3 in DNA: TGTGCCAGCAGCCGCCAGTTTTATGGCTACACCTTC.

The genes are TRBV4-2 and TRBJ2-3, with TRBD1 identical over 9 bases. V lost 8 bases to trimming and J lost 3 bases; unmatched junction nucleotides: 9. This CDR3 region has 15 residues. Looked up from germline, CDR1 is LGHNA and CDR2 is YNFKEQ. This CDR3 is CASAPGDRVTDTQYF. CDR3 sequence (DNA): TGTGCCAGCGCCCCCGGGGACAGGGTTACAGATACGCAGTATTTT.

V gene TRBV18 combines with J gene TRBJ1-1; possible D gene TRBD1, 6 bases. This CDR3 is 15 amino acids long. The germline gives CDR1 KGHSH, CDR2 LQKENI. Trimming took 2 bases from V and 5 from J, leaving 15 bases between them. The CDR3 DNA follows: TGTGCCAGCTCACCATTGGGACATCAAGGGACTGAAGCTTTCTTT. The encoded protein is CASSPLGHQGTEAFF.

J is TRBJ2-1 and V is TRBV24-1; 7 bases match TRBD2. The V segment lost 1 base and the J segment 0 bases; nucleotides outside the gene matches: 2. The CDR3 totals 16 residues. The germline V gene has CDR1 KGHDR and CDR2 SFDVKD. CDR3 in DNA: TGTGCCACCAGTGATTTCTCGGGAGGCTCCTACAATGAGCAGTTCTTC. Protein product: CATSDFSGGSYNEQFF.

The chain carries TRBV7-2 and TRBJ2-5; TRBD2 might be the D (5 bases). The CDR3 totals 14 residues. Germline CDR1 reads SGHTA; CDR2 reads FQGNSA. V lost 5 bases, J lost 0 bases, and 10 bases lay in between. The chain's CDR3 is CASSPSPDQETQYF. Here the CDR3 DNA reads TGTGCCAGCAGCCCTAGCCCGGACCAAGAGACCCAGTACTTC.